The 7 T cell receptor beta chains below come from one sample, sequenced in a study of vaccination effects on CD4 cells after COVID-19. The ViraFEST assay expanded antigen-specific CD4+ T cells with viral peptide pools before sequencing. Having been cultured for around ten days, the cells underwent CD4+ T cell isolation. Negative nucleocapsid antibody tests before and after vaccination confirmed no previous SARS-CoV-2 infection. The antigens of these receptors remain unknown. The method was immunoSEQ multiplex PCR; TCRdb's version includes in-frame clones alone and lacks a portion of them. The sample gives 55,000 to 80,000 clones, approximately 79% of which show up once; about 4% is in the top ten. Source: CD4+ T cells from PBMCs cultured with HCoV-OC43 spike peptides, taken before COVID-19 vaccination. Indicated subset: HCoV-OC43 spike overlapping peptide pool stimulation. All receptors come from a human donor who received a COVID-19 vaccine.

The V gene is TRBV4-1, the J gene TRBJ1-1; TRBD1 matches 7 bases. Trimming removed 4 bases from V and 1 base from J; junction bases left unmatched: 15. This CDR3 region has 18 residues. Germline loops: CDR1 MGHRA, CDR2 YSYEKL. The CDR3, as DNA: TGCGCCAGCAGCCCCCTAGGGACAGTTAAATATACGAACACTGAAGCTTTCTTT. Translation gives CASSPLGTVKYTNTEAFF.

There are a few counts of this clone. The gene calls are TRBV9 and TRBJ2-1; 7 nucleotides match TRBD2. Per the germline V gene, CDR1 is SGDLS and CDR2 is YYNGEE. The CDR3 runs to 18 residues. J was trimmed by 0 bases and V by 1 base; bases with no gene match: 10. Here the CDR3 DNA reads TGTGCCAGCAGCGTATACTCATCGCGGGACTACTCCTACAATGAGCAGTTCTTC. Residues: CASSVYSSRDYSYNEQFF.

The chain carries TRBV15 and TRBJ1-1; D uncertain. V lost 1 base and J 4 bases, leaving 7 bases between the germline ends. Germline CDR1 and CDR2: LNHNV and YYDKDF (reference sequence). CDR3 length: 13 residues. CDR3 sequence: CATSRVAGTEAFF. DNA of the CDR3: TGTGCCACCAGCAGAGTGGCGGGCACTGAAGCTTTCTTT. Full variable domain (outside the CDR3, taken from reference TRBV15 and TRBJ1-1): DAMVIQNPRYQVTQFGKPVTLSCSQTLNHNVMYWYQQKSSQAPKLLFHYYDKDFNNEADTPDNFQSRRPNTSFCFLDIRSPGLGDTAMYLCATSRVAGTEAFFGQGTRLTVV.

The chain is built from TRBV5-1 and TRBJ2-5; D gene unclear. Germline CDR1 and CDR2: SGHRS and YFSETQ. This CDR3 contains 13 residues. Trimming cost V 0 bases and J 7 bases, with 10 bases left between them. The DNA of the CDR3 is TGCGCCAGCAGCTTGGACGGAAAGGGGACCCAGTACTTC. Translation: CASSLDGKGTQYF.

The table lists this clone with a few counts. The CDR3 loop is CATSDVEVGATGELFF. CDR3 DNA: TGTGCCACCAGTGACGTAGAGGTTGGCGCCACCGGGGAGCTGTTTTTT. This chain joins TRBV24-1 and TRBJ2-2; D is unresolved. Germline CDR1 is KGHDR and CDR2 is SFDVKD. V lost 4 bases and J 4 bases, leaving 15 bases between the germline ends. This CDR3 is built from 16 residues.

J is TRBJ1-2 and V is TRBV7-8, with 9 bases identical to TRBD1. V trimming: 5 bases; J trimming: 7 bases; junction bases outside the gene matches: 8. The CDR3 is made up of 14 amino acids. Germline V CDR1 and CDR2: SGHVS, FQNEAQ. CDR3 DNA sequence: TGTGCCAGCAGCAAAAGAGGACAGGGGCTTGGCTACACCTTC. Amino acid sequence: CASSKRGQGLGYTF.

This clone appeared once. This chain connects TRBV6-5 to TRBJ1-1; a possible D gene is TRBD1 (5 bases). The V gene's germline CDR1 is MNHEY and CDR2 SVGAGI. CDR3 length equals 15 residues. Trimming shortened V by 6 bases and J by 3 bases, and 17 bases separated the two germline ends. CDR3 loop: CASRTLRDGDTEAFF. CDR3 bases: TGTGCCAGCAGGACACTCCGGGACGGAGACACTGAAGCTTTCTTT.